The 30 T cell receptor beta chains reported below all come from one sample, sequenced in a study of cytomegalovirus exposure and HLA in healthy donors. The PCR contained 60 Vbeta and 13 Jbeta primers. The table came from immunoSEQ multiplex PCR; TCRdb's copy has only in-frame clones and leaves some out. Of about 130,000 clones listed, 80% are singletons. Sequencing input: PBMCs. All receptors come from a woman between 40 and 55 years old in good health and CMV-seronegative.

This chain links TRBV27 with TRBJ1-6, with D unclear. The V and J ends lost 6 bases and 0 bases respectively, with 15 bases between them. The CDR3 is made up of 17 amino acids. The germline V gene has CDR1 MNHEY and CDR2 SMNVEV (reference sequence). CDR3 nucleotides: TGTGCCAGCAGCTTGGACTTCCTGAGCTCCTATAATTCACCCCTCCACTTT. It is translated as CASSLDFLSSYNSPLHF.

The chain carries TRBV7-2 and TRBJ2-7; 7 nucleotides align to TRBD1. Per the germline V gene, CDR1 is SGHTA and CDR2 is FQGNSA. V lost 4 bases to trimming and J lost 4 bases; unmatched junction nucleotides: 10. This CDR3 comprises 15 residues. The CDR3 DNA reads as TGTGCCAGCAGCTCTGAGGGACAGTCCCCTTACGAGCAGTACTTC. As protein: CASSSEGQSPYEQYF.

The chain is built from TRBV6-5 and TRBJ1-2; no clear D. There are 13 residues in the CDR3. Germline V gene sequence: CDR1 MNHEY, CDR2 SVGAGI. Trimming took off 6 bases at V and 3 bases at J, with 11 bases between the two ends. CDR3 nucleotides: TGTGCCAGCAGGCGCGGGCGAGACTATGGCTACACCTTC. Residues: CASRRGRDYGYTF.

The genes are TRBV19 and TRBJ2-3, with 12 bases aligning to TRBD1. The CDR3 is 14 amino acids. CDR1 is LNHDA and CDR2 is SQIVND in the germline V gene (reference sequence). With 8 bases clipped from V and 4 bases from J, the junction kept 4 bases outside the gene matches. CDR3 bases: TGTGCCAGTTCCGGGACAGGGGGCCCAGATACGCAGTATTTT. Its translation: CASSGTGGPDTQYF. Combining the CDR3 with reference TRBV19 and TRBJ2-3 gives the whole variable domain DGGITQSPKYLFRKEGQNVTLSCEQNLNHDAMYWYRQDPGQGLRLIYYSQIVNDFQKGDIAEGYSVSREKKESFPLTVTSAQKNPTAFYLCASSGTGGPDTQYFGPGTRLTVL.

V and J are TRBV29-1 and TRBJ2-1, with 9 bases lining up with TRBD2. V shed 0 bases, J shed 6 bases, and the junction held 6 bases outside the gene matches. Per the germline V gene, CDR1 is SQVTM and CDR2 is ANQGSEA. CDR3 length: 15 residues. CDR3 coding DNA: TGCAGCGTTGAAGATCGGGCTAGCGGGGTCAATGAGCAGTTCTTC. Residues: CSVEDRASGVNEQFF.

The rearrangement joins TRBV9 to TRBJ2-7, with D possibly matching TRBD1 (6 bases). The CDR3 consists of 14 residues. V lost 2 bases to trimming and J lost 6 bases, with 15 bases between them. The V gene's germline CDR1 is SGDLS and CDR2 YYNGEE. The CDR3 reads CASSVGTNPTEQYF. CDR3 sequence (DNA): TGTGCCAGCAGCGTCGGGACAAACCCTACCGAGCAGTACTTC.

The count of this clone is one. CDR3 in DNA: TGTGCCATCAGTGAGGGACAGGGCACGTACAATGAGCAGTTCTTC. Encoded protein: CAISEGQGTYNEQFF. This rearrangement joins TRBV10-3 to TRBJ2-1, with 8 positions matching TRBD1. Germline V gives CDR1 ENHRY, CDR2 SYGVKD. This CDR3 is built from 15 residues. Trimming at V came to 2 bases and at J to 4 bases, leaving 4 bases not matched to a gene.

The V call is TRBV9, the J call TRBJ1-2; a weak D match, TRBD1 (5 bases). V lost 0 bases to trimming and J lost 2 bases, with 8 bases between them. CDR1 and CDR2 (germline): SGDLS, YYNGEE. The CDR3 is made up of 14 amino acids. The CDR3 nucleotides are TGTGCCAGCAGCGTAGTAGGGGTAAACTATGGCTACACCTTC. Protein: CASSVVGVNYGYTF.

The chain couples TRBV13 to TRBJ1-1; no definite D call. The V end was cut by 2 bases, the J end by 5 bases, with 12 bases between. Germline values: CDR1 PRHDT, CDR2 FYEKMQ (reference sequence). The CDR3 sequence is 14 residues long. CDR3 nucleotides: TGTGCCAGCAGCTTACTGGGCCCTGGGACTGAAGCTTTCTTT. Protein: CASSLLGPGTEAFF.

This chain connects TRBV5-4 to TRBJ2-3, with 9 bases that match TRBD1. V gave up 4 bases and J gave up 0 bases; unmatched junction bases: 3. Germline V gives CDR1 SGHNT, CDR2 YYREEE (reference sequence). This CDR3 spans 15 amino acids. The CDR3 coding sequence is TGTGCCAGCAGCCTGGACAGGGGTAGCACAGATACGCAGTATTTT. Amino acids: CASSLDRGSTDTQYF.

The chain uses TRBV19 and TRBJ1-3; weak D call: TRBD1 (5 bases). Germline V gives CDR1 LNHDA, CDR2 SQIVND (reference sequence). This CDR3 contains 15 residues. The V gene lost 5 bases and the J gene lost 0 bases, with 11 bases spanning the gap. The CDR3 nucleotides read TGTGCCAGTAGTCAGGGACTGACCTCTGGAAACACCATATATTTT. Translating it yields CASSQGLTSGNTIYF.

J is TRBJ2-1 and V is TRBV19; no clear D gene. The germline CDR1 and CDR2 sequences are LNHDA and SQIVND (reference sequence). V gave up 4 bases and J gave up 0 bases, with 7 bases separating them. The CDR3 is made up of 14 amino acids. The DNA of the CDR3 is TGTGCCAGTAGTAAAGAGGCCTCCTACAATGAGCAGTTCTTC. It specifies CASSKEASYNEQFF.

This clone was observed once. CDR3 residues: CASSLKEGRETQYF. CDR3 sequence (DNA): TGTGCCAGCAGCCTGAAGGAGGGAAGGGAGACCCAGTACTTC. V is TRBV4-2 and J is TRBJ2-5; the D gene is possibly TRBD2 (6 bases). The CDR3 is 14 residues long. Trimming removed 4 bases at V and 5 bases at J, with 14 bases between. From germline, CDR1 is LGHNA and CDR2 YNFKEQ.

The J gene is TRBJ2-7, the V gene TRBV9; D perhaps matches TRBD1 (7 bases). The CDR3 is 15 amino acids. CDR1 is SGDLS, CDR2 YYNGEE, per germline. V was shortened by 0 bases and J by 0 bases, with 10 bases between the two germline ends. The DNA for the CDR3 is TGTGCCAGCAGCGTAGCAGGGGGGAGCTCCTACGAGCAGTACTTC. Translation: CASSVAGGSSYEQYF. Full variable domain (missing parts from reference TRBV9 and TRBJ2-7): DSGVTQTPKHLITATGQRVTLRCSPRSGDLSVYWYQQSLDQGLQFLIQYYNGEERAKGNILERFSAQQFPDLHSELNLSSLELGDSALYFCASSVAGGSSYEQYFGPGTRLTVT.

The chain is built from TRBV4-1 and TRBJ1-2; 7 positions match TRBD1. This CDR3 comprises 15 residues. Germline loops: CDR1 MGHRA, CDR2 YSYEKL. J lost 4 bases, V lost 1 base, and 6 bases had no gene match. In DNA form, the CDR3 reads TGCGCCAGCAGCCAAGGTATACAGGGGTTCTATGGCTACACCTTC. Translating gives CASSQGIQGFYGYTF.

The chain combines TRBV5-1 with TRBJ1-2, with a weak D call TRBD1 (6 bases). Germline CDR1 is SGHRS and CDR2 is YFSETQ. Trimming cost V 1 base and J 4 bases, with 17 bases left between them. The CDR3 length is 16 residues. CDR3: CASSLTPETGLYGYTF. The CDR3 DNA reads as TGCGCCAGCAGCTTGACACCGGAGACAGGCCTCTATGGCTACACCTTC. Drawing the rest from reference TRBV5-1 and TRBJ1-2, the complete variable domain is KAGVTQTPRYLIKTRGQQVTLSCSPISGHRSVSWYQQTPGQGLQFLFEYFSETQRNKGNFPGRFSGRQFSNSRSEMNVSTLELGDSALYLCASSLTPETGLYGYTFGSGTRLTVV.

On this clone: This specimen includes other DNA sequences encoding the same CDR3. This sequence joins TRBV7-9 and TRBJ1-3, with 8 bases matching TRBD1. The germline V gene encodes CDR1 SEHNR and CDR2 FQNEAQ (reference sequence). V was pared by 5 bases and J by 3 bases, with 6 bases of the junction left unmatched. This CDR3 has 15 amino acids. For the CDR3, the DNA is TGTGCCAGCAGCCCCGACAGGGGATATGGAAACACCATATATTTT. Translating it yields CASSPDRGYGNTIYF.

The V gene is TRBV6-5, the J gene TRBJ2-7; 9 bases align to TRBD1. V shed 6 bases, J shed 4 bases, and the junction held 7 bases outside the gene matches. This CDR3 has 14 residues. Germline V gene lookup returns CDR1 MNHEY and CDR2 SVGAGI. The CDR3 DNA follows: TGTGCCAGCAGCTCCCCGGGACAGGGTTACGAGCAGTACTTC. Residues: CASSSPGQGYEQYF.

J is TRBJ2-2 and V is TRBV28; 7 positions agree with TRBD1. CDR3 size: 15 residues. Germline assignment: CDR1 MDHEN and CDR2 SYDVKM. Trimming took 5 bases from V and 0 from J; bases not matched to a gene: 3. CDR3 protein: CASSPDRTNTGELFF. CDR3 DNA sequence: TGTGCCAGCAGTCCGGACAGGACGAACACCGGGGAGCTGTTTTTT.

The rearrangement links TRBV4-1 to TRBJ2-1, with a tentative D call TRBD2 (6 bases). Trimming pared 0 bases from V and 0 bases from J, leaving 12 bases between. Germline values: CDR1 MGHRA, CDR2 YSYEKL. The CDR3 runs 17 residues. The CDR3 DNA sequence: TGCGCCAGCAGCCAAGAATCAGGCGGGAACTCCTACAATGAGCAGTTCTTC. This codes for CASSQESGGNSYNEQFF.

The J gene is TRBJ1-5, the V gene TRBV5-4; D not resolved. Germline loops: CDR1 SGHNT, CDR2 YYREEE (reference sequence). V lost 2 bases to trimming and J lost 2 bases, with 5 bases between them. The CDR3 contains 13 residues. This chain's CDR3 is CASSLSGNQPQHF. CDR3 DNA sequence: TGTGCCAGCAGCTTATCGGGCAATCAGCCCCAGCATTTT.

The chain employs TRBV27 and TRBJ2-5; 7 bases line up with TRBD1. The end of the DNA fits TRBJ2-7 better, so the J call may be wrong. This CDR3 comprises 15 residues. The germline V gene encodes CDR1 MNHEY and CDR2 SMNVEV (reference sequence). The CDR3 DNA sequence: TGTGCCAGCAGTACTAGACAGGGCGGAGGCTACGAGCAGTACTTC. Amino acids: CASSTRQGGGYEQYF.

This sequence joins TRBV13 and TRBJ1-2, with 7 positions matching TRBD1. The CDR3 spans 13 residues. Germline CDR1 and CDR2: PRHDT and FYEKMQ (reference sequence). V lost 5 bases, J lost 8 bases, and 8 bases stayed unmatched. DNA for the CDR3: TGTGCCAGCAGCCCGCCGGACAGGAGAGGCTACACCTTC. It encodes CASSPPDRRGYTF.

The chain carries TRBV19 and TRBJ2-5; 8 bases agree with TRBD2. Per the germline V gene, CDR1 is LNHDA and CDR2 is SQIVND (reference sequence). V gave up 6 bases and J gave up 4 bases; unmatched junction bases: 7. This CDR3 is 14 amino acids long. CDR3 DNA: TGTGCCAGTAGCAAGCGGGGGACGGGAGAGACCCAGTACTTC. Amino acids: CASSKRGTGETQYF.

The rearrangement links TRBV7-8 to TRBJ2-2, with D possibly being TRBD2 (5 bases). V lost 4 bases, J lost 0 bases, and 9 bases lay in between. The germline V gene has CDR1 SGHVS and CDR2 FQNEAQ. The CDR3 has 15 amino acids. The CDR3 here is CASSSPTTNTGELFF. CDR3 bases: TGTGCCAGCAGCTCCCCGACTACGAACACCGGGGAGCTGTTTTTT.

This chain connects TRBV10-3 to TRBJ2-5; possibly TRBD2 for D (5 bases). The CDR3 has 16 residues. Germline V gene sequence: CDR1 ENHRY, CDR2 SYGVKD. The germline V and J ends were trimmed by 2 bases and 2 bases, with 15 bases remaining between them. CDR3 sequence reads: CAISEGTSPIQETQYF. The CDR3 nucleotides are TGTGCCATCAGTGAGGGAACTAGTCCCATACAAGAGACCCAGTACTTC.

This chain connects TRBV27 to TRBJ1-2, with 7 bases fitting TRBD1. The CDR3 sequence is 13 residues long. Germline V gene lookup returns CDR1 MNHEY and CDR2 SMNVEV (reference sequence). V trimming: 3 bases; J trimming: 5 bases; junction bases outside the gene matches: 3. The CDR3 is CASSLEGAYGYTF. DNA of the CDR3: TGTGCCAGCAGTTTGGAGGGGGCTTATGGCTACACCTTC.

This clone was seen a handful of times. V is TRBV10-3 and J is TRBJ1-1; D unclear. V gave up 2 bases and J gave up 3 bases, with 7 bases separating them. The CDR3 runs 13 residues. Germline V lookup: CDR1 ENHRY, CDR2 SYGVKD. The CDR3 DNA reads TGTGCCATCAGTGAGCAGAGGGACACTGAAGCTTTCTTT. Amino acid sequence: CAISEQRDTEAFF.

V usage is TRBV5-6 and J usage is TRBJ2-3; TRBD1 agrees at 10 bases. This CDR3 contains 15 residues. Germline-derived CDR1 and CDR2 are SGHDT and YYEEEE. Trimming at V came to 3 bases and at J to 3 bases, leaving 4 bases not matched to a gene. The CDR3 region is CASSSSGQGTDTQYF. The CDR3 region has the DNA TGTGCCAGCAGCTCGTCGGGACAGGGGACAGATACGCAGTATTTT. Full variable domain (missing parts from reference TRBV5-6 and TRBJ2-3): DAGVTQSPTHLIKTRGQQVTLRCSPKSGHDTVSWYQQALGQGPQFIFQYYEEEERQRGNFPDRFSGHQFPNYSSELNVNALLLGDSALYLCASSSSGQGTDTQYFGPGTRLTVL.

The chain joins TRBV5-1 to TRBJ2-3; 12 positions agree with TRBD2. CDR1 and CDR2 from the germline V gene are SGHRS and YFSETQ. CDR3 length equals 15 residues. V lost 3 bases, J lost 6 bases, and 5 bases stayed unmatched. The CDR3 DNA follows: TGCGCCAGCAGCTCAGGGACTAGCGGGTCCGATACGCAGTATTTT. Its translation is CASSSGTSGSDTQYF.